Listed here are 14 T cell receptor beta chains from one sample, sequenced in a study of T cell repertoires in cytomegalovirus infection. No antigen is known for these receptors. Using its own MiXCR run on the reads, TCRdb lists one record per CDR3 protein. The data contain roughly 27,000 distinct CDR3 sequences, 19% of them singletons. This material consisted of CD8+ T cells from cultured PBMCs, taken from culture after CMV antigen stimulation. Receptors were obtained from a human donor in good health (CMV status not recorded). Some clones in this sample may be carry-over from other donors' samples.

This chain's CDR3 is CASSPVPSNTGELFF. CDR3 DNA sequence: TGTGCCAGCAGTCCGGTGCCGTCGAACACCGGGGAGCTGTTTTTT. The rearrangement uses TRBV12-3 or TRBV12-4 and TRBJ2-2; D is unclear. V dropped 5 bases and J dropped 0 bases, with 10 bases sitting between them. The CDR3 length is 15 residues.

This chain connects TRBV6-6 to TRBJ2-7; D possibly corresponds to TRBD2 (5 bases). CDR3 size: 17 residues. Germline lookup yields CDR1 MNHNY and CDR2 SVGAGI (reference sequence). V lost 0 bases to trimming and J lost 0 bases, with 15 bases between them. Here the CDR3 DNA reads TGTGCCAGCAGTTACTCCCGTAGCGTCGGAAACTCCTACGAGCAGTACTTC. It specifies CASSYSRSVGNSYEQYF.

The chain carries TRBV7-2 and TRBJ2-1; possible D gene TRBD2, 5 bases. CDR3 length: 16 residues. Looked up from germline, CDR1 is SGHTA and CDR2 is FQGNSA. V lost 4 bases, J lost 4 bases, and 17 bases lay in between. The chain's CDR3 is CASSSWVGANYNEQFF. CDR3 nucleotides: TGTGCCAGCAGCTCTTGGGTGGGAGCGAATTACAATGAGCAGTTCTTC. Complete variable domain (other parts from reference TRBV7-2 and TRBJ2-1): GAGVSQSPSNKVTEKGKDVELRCDPISGHTALYWYRQSLGQGLEFLIYFQGNSAPDKSGLPSDRFSAERTGGSVSTLTIQRTQQEDSAVYLCASSSWVGANYNEQFFGPGTRLTVL.

This chain joins TRBV5-1 and TRBJ1-2, with D unresolved. The V gene lost 1 base and the J gene lost 2 bases, with 6 bases spanning the gap. This CDR3 has 13 residues. Germline CDR1 SGHRS, CDR2 YFSETQ. The CDR3 loop is CASSLLGNYGYTF. The CDR3 nucleotides are TGCGCCAGCAGCTTGCTTGGGAACTATGGCTACACCTTC.

The chain links TRBV9 to TRBJ1-1, with TRBD1 as a possible D gene (5 bases). Trimming left V 4 bases short and J 0 bases short, with 13 bases between. Looked up from germline, CDR1 is SGDLS and CDR2 is YYNGEE. The CDR3 runs to 15 residues. CDR3 loop: CASSFRDGMNTEAFF. CDR3 nucleotide sequence: TGTGCCAGCAGCTTCCGGGACGGAATGAACACTGAAGCTTTCTTT.

The sample holds a few counts of this clonotype. This sequence joins TRBV7-9 and TRBJ2-5; a weak D match, TRBD1 (5 bases). CDR3 length: 15 amino acids. Germline lookup yields CDR1 SEHNR and CDR2 FQNEAQ (reference sequence). V was trimmed by 5 bases and J by 3 bases, leaving 16 bases between them. CDR3 bases: TGTGCCAGCAGCCCTCCAAAAGACAGTAAAGAGACCCAGTACTTC. This sequence encodes CASSPPKDSKETQYF. The entire variable domain, with the rest obtained from reference TRBV7-9 and TRBJ2-5, is as follows: DTGVSQNPRHKITKRGQNVTFRCDPISEHNRLYWYRQTLGQGPEFLTYFQNEAQLEKSRLLSDRFSAERPKGSFSTLEIQRTEQGDSAMYLCASSPPKDSKETQYFGPGTRLLVL.

This chain connects TRBV12-3 or TRBV12-4 to TRBJ1-3, with D possibly TRBD1 on 5 matching bases. CDR3 size: 16 residues. Trimming cost V 4 bases and J 0 bases, with 13 bases left between them. The CDR3 region is CASSSQTALSGNTIYF. The CDR3 DNA is TGTGCCAGCAGTTCTCAGACAGCCCTCTCTGGAAACACCATATATTTT.

This chain joins TRBV7-2 and TRBJ2-5; 9 nucleotides line up with TRBD1. This CDR3 comprises 14 residues. Losses at the gene ends were 3 bases for V and 3 bases for J; bases not matched to a gene: 2. Germline-derived CDR1 and CDR2 are SGHTA and FQGNSA. The CDR3: CASSFRDREETQYF. CDR3 nucleotide sequence: TGTGCCAGCAGCTTCCGGGACAGGGAAGAGACCCAGTACTTC.

The sample holds many counts of this clonotype. This chain uses TRBV7-2 with TRBJ2-7; possibly TRBD2 for D (6 bases). CDR3 size: 14 residues. Germline-derived CDR1 and CDR2 are SGHTA and FQGNSA. Trimming stripped 3 bases from V and 3 bases from J, with 12 bases between. The CDR3 region has the DNA TGTGCCAGCAGCTTTGACGGGAGAGGCTACGAGCAGTACTTC. It yields the protein CASSFDGRGYEQYF. The variable domain in full, with the rest retrieved from reference TRBV7-2 and TRBJ2-7, is GAGVSQSPSNKVTEKGKDVELRCDPISGHTALYWYRQSLGQGLEFLIYFQGNSAPDKSGLPSDRFSAERTGGSVSTLTIQRTQQEDSAVYLCASSFDGRGYEQYFGPGTRLTVT.

The V and J genes are TRBV11-3 and TRBJ2-2; TRBD2 matches at 10 bases. CDR1 and CDR2 from the germline V gene are SGHNT and YENEEA. The CDR3 contains 18 residues. Trimming at V came to 2 bases and at J to 1 base, leaving 7 bases not matched to a gene. DNA of the CDR3: TGTGCCAGCAGCTTATCCACATTAGCGGGAGGGAACACCGGGGAGCTGTTTTTT. This sequence encodes CASSLSTLAGGNTGELFF. The full variable domain, in which reference TRBV11-3 and TRBJ2-2 provide the parts outside the CDR3, is EAGVVQSPRYKIIEKKQPVAFWCNPISGHNTLYWYLQNLGQGPELLIRYENEEAVDDSQLPKDRFSAERLKGVDSTLKIQPAELGDSAVYLCASSLSTLAGGNTGELFFGEGSRLTVL.

V gene TRBV19 combines with J gene TRBJ2-7; 14 nucleotides match TRBD2. J was trimmed by 2 bases and V by 3 bases; bases with no gene match: 3. Germline CDR1 is LNHDA and CDR2 is SQIVND (reference sequence). The CDR3 is 16 amino acids. The CDR3 region is CASSMGLAGAPYEQYF. The CDR3 DNA sequence: TGTGCCAGTAGTATGGGACTAGCGGGGGCCCCCTACGAGCAGTACTTC.

This sequence joins TRBV7-2 and TRBJ2-4; 10 bases fit TRBD2. The CDR3 has 18 amino acids. V dropped 0 bases and J dropped 9; count of bases not matched to a gene: 14. Germline V lookup: CDR1 SGHTA, CDR2 FQGNSA. The CDR3 DNA follows: TGTGCCAGCAGCTTAGCGCCCAGCGGGGGGGCGGTAAATAGCATTCAGTACTTC. As protein: CASSLAPSGGAVNSIQYF.

This clonotype was picked up a small number of times. The chain uses TRBV12-3 or TRBV12-4 and TRBJ1-4; tentatively, D is TRBD1 (5 bases). Deletions cut 0 bases from V and 8 bases from J, with 10 bases between. The CDR3 loop spans 14 amino acids. The chain's CDR3 is CASSLAQGWEKLFF. The CDR3 region has the DNA TGTGCCAGCAGTTTAGCGCAGGGATGGGAAAAACTGTTTTTT.

This clonotype was detected a few times. The chain has TRBV29-1 and TRBJ1-2, with D unresolved. There are 16 residues in the CDR3. V was shortened by 0 bases and J by 3 bases, with 17 bases between the two germline ends. Germline CDR1 and CDR2: SQVTM and ANQGSEA. CDR3 sequence: CSVEDTLSKGDYGYTF. The DNA of the CDR3 is TGCAGCGTTGAAGATACCCTCTCCAAAGGCGACTATGGCTACACCTTC.